The sequence of this TCR beta chain was determined in a study of blood T cell repertoires in COVID-19. Sequencing was performed with immunoSEQ multiplex PCR; in TCRdb, only in-frame clones are kept and a portion is missing. This sample has approximately 280,000 clones; roughly 85% occur once, and the top ten carry about 5.7%. Germline lookup yields CDR1 MNHEY and CDR2 SMNVEV (reference sequence). This CDR3 region has 14 residues. Trimming removed 7 bases from V and 2 bases from J; junction bases left unmatched: 8. V usage is TRBV27 and J usage is TRBJ2-7, with 7 bases that match TRBD1. Sequencing input: PBMCs or T cells enriched from blood (not recorded which). The source is a woman between 40 and 55 years old who had recovered from COVID-19. CDR3 sequence: CASTPDRFPYEQYF. CDR3 sequence (DNA): TGTGCCAGCACCCCGGACAGGTTCCCCTACGAGCAGTACTTC.